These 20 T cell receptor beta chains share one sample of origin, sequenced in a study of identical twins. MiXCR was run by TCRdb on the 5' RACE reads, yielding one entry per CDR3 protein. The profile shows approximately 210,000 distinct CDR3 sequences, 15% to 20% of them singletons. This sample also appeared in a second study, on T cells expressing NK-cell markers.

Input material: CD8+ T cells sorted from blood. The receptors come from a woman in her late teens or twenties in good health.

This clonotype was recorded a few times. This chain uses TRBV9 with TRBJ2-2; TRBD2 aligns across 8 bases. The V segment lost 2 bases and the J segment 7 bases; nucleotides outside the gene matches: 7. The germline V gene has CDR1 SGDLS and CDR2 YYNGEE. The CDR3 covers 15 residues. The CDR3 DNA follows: TGTGCCAGCAGCGTCTCCGGGGGGGCCGGCGGGGAGCTGTTTTTT. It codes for CASSVSGGAGGELFF. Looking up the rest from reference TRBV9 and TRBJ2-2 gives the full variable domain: DSGVTQTPKHLITATGQRVTLRCSPRSGDLSVYWYQQSLDQGLQFLIQYYNGEERAKGNILERFSAQQFPDLHSELNLSSLELGDSALYFCASSVSGGAGGELFFGEGSRLTVL.

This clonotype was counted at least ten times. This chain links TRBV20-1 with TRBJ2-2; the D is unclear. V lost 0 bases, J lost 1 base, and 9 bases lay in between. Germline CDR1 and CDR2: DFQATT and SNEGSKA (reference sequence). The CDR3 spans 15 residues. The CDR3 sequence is CSARDRQENTGELFF. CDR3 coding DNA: TGCAGTGCTAGAGATCGGCAGGAGAACACCGGGGAGCTGTTTTTT.

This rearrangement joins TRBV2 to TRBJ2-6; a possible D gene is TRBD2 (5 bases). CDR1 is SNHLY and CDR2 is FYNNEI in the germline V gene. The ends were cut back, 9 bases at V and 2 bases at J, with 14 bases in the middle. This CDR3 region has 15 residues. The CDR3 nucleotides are TGTGCCAGGCAGGAGGTACAAACTGGGGCCAACGTCCTGACTTTC. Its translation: CARQEVQTGANVLTF.

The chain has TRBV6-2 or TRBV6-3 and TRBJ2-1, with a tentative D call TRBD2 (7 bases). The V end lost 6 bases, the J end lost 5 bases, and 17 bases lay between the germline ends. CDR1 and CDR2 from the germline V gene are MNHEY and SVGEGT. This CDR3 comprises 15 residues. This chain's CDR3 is CASSPRGGPNNEQFF. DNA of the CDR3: TGTGCCAGCAGCCCAAGGGGGGGCCCTAACAATGAGCAGTTCTTC.

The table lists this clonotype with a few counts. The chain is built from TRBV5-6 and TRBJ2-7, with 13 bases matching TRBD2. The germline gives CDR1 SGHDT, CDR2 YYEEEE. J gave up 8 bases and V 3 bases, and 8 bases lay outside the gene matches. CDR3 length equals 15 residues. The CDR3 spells CASSSTGTSGIQQYF. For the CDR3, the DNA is TGTGCCAGCAGCTCAACCGGGACTAGCGGGATCCAGCAGTACTTC.

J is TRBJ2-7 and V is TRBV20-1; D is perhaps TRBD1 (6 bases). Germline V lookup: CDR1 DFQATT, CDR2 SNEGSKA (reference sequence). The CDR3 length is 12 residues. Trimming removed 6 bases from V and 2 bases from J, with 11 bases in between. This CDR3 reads CSARDIAYEQYF. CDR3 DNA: TGCAGTGCACGGGACATCGCCTACGAGCAGTACTTC.

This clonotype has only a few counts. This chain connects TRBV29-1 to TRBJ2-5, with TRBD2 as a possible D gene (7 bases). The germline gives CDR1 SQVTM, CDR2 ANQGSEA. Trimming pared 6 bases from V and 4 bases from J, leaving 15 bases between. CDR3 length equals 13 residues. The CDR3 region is CSVLEGGGETQYF. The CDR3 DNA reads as TGCAGCGTCTTGGAGGGGGGGGGAGAGACCCAGTACTTC.

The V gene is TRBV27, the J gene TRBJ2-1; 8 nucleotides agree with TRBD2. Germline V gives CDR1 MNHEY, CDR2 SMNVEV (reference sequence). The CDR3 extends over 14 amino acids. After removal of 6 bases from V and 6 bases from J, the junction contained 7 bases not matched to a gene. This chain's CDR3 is CASRLRGVSNEQFF. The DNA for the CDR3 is TGTGCCAGCAGGTTGCGGGGGGTCTCCAATGAGCAGTTCTTC.

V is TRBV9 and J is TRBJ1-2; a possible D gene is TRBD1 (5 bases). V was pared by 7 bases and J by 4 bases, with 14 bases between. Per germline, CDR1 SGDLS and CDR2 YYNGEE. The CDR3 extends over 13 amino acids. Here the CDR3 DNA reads TGTGCCAGCCGGGGGGAACTCATCTATGGCTACACCTTC. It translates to CASRGELIYGYTF.

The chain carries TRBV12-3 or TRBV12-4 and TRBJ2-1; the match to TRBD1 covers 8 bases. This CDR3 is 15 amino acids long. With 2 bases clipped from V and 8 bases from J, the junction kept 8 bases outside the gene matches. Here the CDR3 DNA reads TGTGCCAGCAGTTTATCGGGACAGGCGGAGGATGAGCAGTTCTTC. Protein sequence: CASSLSGQAEDEQFF.

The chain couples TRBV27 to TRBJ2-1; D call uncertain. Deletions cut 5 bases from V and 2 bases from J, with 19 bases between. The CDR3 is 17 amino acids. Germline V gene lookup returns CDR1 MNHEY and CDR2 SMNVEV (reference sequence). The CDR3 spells CASSQSLGSPTYNEQFF. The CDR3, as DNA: TGTGCCAGCAGTCAAAGCTTGGGTAGCCCTACCTACAATGAGCAGTTCTTC.

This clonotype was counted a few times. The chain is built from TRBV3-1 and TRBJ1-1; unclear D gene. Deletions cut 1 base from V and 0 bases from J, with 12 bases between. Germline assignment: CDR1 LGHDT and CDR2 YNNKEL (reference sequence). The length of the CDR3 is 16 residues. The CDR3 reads CASSQVGGSMNTEAFF. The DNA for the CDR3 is TGTGCCAGCAGCCAAGTCGGCGGTTCTATGAACACTGAAGCTTTCTTT.

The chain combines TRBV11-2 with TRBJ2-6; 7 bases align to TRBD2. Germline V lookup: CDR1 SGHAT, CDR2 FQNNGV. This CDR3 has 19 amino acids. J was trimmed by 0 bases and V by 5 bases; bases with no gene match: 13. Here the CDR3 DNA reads TGTGCCAGCAGCCCTTTTCCTAGCGGCTACTACTCTGGGGCCAACGTCCTGACTTTC. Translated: CASSPFPSGYYSGANVLTF.

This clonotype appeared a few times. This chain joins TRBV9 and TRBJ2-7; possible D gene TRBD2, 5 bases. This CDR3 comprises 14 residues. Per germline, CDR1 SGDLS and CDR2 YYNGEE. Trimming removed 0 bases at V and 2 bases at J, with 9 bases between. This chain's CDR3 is CASSVGTRAYEQYF. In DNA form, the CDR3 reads TGTGCCAGCAGCGTAGGTACTAGGGCCTACGAGCAGTACTTC.

CDR3 bases: TGTGCCAGCAGCTCGGGACAGGGCGTACAGCCCCAGCATTTT. Amino acids: CASSSGQGVQPQHF. V is TRBV7-9 and J is TRBJ1-5, with 9 bases fitting TRBD1. J was trimmed by 7 bases and V by 4 bases; bases with no gene match: 5. Germline CDR1 is SEHNR and CDR2 is FQNEAQ (reference sequence). The CDR3 has 14 residues.

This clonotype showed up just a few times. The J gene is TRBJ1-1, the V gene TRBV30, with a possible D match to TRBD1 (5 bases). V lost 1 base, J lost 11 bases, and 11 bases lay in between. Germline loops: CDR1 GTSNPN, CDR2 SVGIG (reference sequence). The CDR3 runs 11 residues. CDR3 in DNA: TGTGCCTGGAGTGATGGGACGGAGGCTTTCTTT. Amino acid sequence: CAWSDGTEAFF. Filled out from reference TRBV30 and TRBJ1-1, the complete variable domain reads SQTIHQWPATLVQPVGSPLSLECTVEGTSNPNLYWYRQAAGRGLQLLFYSVGIGQISSEVPQNLSASRPQDRQFILSSKKLLLSDSGFYLCAWSDGTEAFFGQGTRLTVV.

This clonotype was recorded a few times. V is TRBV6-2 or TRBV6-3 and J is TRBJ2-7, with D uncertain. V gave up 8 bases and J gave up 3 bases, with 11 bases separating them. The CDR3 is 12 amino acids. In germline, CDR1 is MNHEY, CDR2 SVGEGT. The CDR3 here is CASCMSVYEQYF. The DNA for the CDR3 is TGTGCCAGCTGTATGTCGGTCTACGAGCAGTACTTC.

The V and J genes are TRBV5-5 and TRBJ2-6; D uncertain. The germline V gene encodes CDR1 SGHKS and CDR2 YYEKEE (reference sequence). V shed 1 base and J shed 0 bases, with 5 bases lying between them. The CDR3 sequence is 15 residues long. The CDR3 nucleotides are TGTGCCAGCAGCTTGCCGCACTCTGGGGCCAACGTCCTGACTTTC. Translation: CASSLPHSGANVLTF.

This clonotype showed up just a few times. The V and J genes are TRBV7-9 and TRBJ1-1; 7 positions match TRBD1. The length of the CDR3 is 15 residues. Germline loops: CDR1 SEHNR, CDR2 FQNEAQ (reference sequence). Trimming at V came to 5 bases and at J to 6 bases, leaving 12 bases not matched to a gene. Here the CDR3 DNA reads TGTGCCAGCAGCCCAGCGGAGGGGGCTTATGCTGAAGCTTTCTTT. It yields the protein CASSPAEGAYAEAFF. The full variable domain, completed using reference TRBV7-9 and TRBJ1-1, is DTGVSQNPRHKITKRGQNVTFRCDPISEHNRLYWYRQTLGQGPEFLTYFQNEAQLEKSRLLSDRFSAERPKGSFSTLEIQRTEQGDSAMYLCASSPAEGAYAEAFFGQGTRLTVV.

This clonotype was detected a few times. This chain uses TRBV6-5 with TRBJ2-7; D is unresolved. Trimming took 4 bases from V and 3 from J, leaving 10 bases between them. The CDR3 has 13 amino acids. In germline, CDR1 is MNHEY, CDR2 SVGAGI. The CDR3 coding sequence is TGTGCCAGCAGTTCTGACACCTTCTACGAGCAGTACTTC. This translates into CASSSDTFYEQYF.